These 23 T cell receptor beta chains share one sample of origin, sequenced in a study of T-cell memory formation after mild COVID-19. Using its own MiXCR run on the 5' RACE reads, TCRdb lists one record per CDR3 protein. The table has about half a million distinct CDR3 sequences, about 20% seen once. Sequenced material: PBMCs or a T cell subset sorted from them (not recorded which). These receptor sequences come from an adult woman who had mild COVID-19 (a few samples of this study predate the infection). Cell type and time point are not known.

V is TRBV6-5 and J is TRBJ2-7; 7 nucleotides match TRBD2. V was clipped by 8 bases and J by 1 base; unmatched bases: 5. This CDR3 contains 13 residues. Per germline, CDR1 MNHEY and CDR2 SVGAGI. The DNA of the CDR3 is TGTGCCAGCCTTAAGCGGGATTCCTACGAGCAGTACTTC. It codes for CASLKRDSYEQYF.

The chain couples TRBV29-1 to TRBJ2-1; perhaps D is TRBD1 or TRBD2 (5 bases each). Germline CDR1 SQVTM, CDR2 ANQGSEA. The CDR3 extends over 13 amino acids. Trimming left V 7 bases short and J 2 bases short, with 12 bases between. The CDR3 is CSARDGPYNEQFF. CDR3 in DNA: TGCAGCGCCCGGGACGGTCCCTACAATGAGCAGTTCTTC.

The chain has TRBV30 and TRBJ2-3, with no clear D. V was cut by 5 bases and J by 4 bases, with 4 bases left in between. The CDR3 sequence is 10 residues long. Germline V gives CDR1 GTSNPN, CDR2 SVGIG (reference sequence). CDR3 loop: CAWGADTQYF. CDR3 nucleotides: TGTGCCTGGGGGGCAGATACGCAGTATTTT.

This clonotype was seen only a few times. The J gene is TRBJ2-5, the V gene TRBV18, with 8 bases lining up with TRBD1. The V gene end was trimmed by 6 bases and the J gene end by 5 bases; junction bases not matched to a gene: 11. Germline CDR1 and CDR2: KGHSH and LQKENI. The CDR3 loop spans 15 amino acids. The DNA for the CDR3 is TGTGCCAGCTCTCCCGGACAGGGCTTGGTGGAGACCCAGTACTTC. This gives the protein CASSPGQGLVETQYF.

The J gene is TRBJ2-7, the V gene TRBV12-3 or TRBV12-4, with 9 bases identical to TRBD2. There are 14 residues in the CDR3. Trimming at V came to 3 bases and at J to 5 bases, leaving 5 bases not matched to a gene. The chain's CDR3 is CASSFRREGHEQYF. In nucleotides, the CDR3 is TGTGCCAGCAGTTTTCGGCGGGAGGGCCACGAGCAGTACTTC.

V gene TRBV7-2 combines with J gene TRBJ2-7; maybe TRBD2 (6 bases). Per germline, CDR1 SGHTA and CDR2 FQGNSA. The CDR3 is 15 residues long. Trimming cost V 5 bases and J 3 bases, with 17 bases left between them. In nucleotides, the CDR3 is TGTGCCAGCAGCCCCTCCGGGGGTGGAGGCTACGAGCAGTACTTC. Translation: CASSPSGGGGYEQYF.

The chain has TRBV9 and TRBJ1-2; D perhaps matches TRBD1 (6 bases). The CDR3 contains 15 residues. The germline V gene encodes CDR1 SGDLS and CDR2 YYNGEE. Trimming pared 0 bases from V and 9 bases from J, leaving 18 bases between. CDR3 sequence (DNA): TGTGCCAGCAGCGTAGTAGGAGGACAGCTCATACGCTACACCTTC. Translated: CASSVVGGQLIRYTF.

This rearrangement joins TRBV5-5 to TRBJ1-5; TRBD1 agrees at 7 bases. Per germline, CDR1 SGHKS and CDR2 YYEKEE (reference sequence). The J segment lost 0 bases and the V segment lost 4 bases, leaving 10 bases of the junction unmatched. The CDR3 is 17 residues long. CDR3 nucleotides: TGTGCCAGCAGCCCTGCCTCAGGGGGGGTTAGCAATCAGCCCCAGCATTTT. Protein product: CASSPASGGVSNQPQHF.

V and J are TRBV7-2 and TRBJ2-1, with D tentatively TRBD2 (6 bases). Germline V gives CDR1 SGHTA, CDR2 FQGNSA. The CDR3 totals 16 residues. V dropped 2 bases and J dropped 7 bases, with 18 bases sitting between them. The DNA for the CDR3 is TGTGCCAGCAGCTTACCGACTAGACCGGAAACGAATGAGCAGTTCTTC. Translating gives CASSLPTRPETNEQFF.

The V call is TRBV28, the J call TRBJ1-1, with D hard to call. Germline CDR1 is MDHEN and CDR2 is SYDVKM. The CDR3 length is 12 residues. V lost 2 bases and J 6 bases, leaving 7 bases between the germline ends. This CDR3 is CASSLMWAEAFF. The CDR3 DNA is TGTGCCAGCAGTTTAATGTGGGCTGAAGCTTTCTTT.

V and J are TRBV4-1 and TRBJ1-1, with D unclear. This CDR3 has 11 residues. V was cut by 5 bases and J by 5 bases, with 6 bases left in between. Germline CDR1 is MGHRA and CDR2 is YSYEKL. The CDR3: CASSEGTEAFF. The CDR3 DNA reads TGCGCCAGCAGCGAAGGGACTGAAGCTTTCTTT.

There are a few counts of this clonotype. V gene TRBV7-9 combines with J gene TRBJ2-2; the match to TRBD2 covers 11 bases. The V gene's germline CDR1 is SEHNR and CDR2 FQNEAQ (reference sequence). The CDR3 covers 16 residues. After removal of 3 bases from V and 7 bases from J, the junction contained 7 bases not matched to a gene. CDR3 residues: CASSFFLGLADGELFF. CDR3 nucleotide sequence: TGTGCCAGCAGCTTCTTCTTGGGACTAGCGGACGGGGAGCTGTTTTTT.

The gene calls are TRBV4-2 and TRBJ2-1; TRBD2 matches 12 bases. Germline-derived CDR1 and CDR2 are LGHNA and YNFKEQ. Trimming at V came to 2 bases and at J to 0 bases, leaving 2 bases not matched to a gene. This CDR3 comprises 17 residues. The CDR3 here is CASSQTLAGGSYNEQFF. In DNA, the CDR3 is TGTGCCAGCAGCCAAACACTAGCGGGAGGCTCCTACAATGAGCAGTTCTTC.

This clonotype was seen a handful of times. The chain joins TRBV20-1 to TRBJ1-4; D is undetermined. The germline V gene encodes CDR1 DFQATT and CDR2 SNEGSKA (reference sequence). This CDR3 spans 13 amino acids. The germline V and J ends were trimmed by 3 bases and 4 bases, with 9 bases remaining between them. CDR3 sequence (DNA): TGCAGTGCTAGTGCCGGGCTTAATGAAAAACTGTTTTTT. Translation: CSASAGLNEKLFF.

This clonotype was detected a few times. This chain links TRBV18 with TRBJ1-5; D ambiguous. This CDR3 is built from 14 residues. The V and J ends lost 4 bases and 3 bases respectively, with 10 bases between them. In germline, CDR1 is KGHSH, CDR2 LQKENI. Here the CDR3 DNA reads TGTGCCAGCTCACGACGCCAGAACAATCAGCCCCAGCATTTT. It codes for CASSRRQNNQPQHF.

The CDR3 nucleotides are TGTGCCAGCAGTTACACCCGCTTACAACCATATCAGCCCCAGCATTTT. This codes for CASSYTRLQPYQPQHF. The chain is built from TRBV6-2 or TRBV6-3 and TRBJ1-5; D ambiguous. Trimming took off 2 bases at V and 5 bases at J, with 16 bases between the two ends. Germline CDR1 and CDR2: MNHEY and SVGEGT. The CDR3 has 16 amino acids.

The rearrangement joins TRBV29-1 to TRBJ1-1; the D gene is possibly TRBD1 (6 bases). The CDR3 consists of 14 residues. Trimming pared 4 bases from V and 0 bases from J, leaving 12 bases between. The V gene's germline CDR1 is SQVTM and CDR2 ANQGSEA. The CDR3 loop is CSVVLQGMNTEAFF. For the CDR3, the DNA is TGCAGCGTTGTACTGCAGGGGATGAACACTGAAGCTTTCTTT.

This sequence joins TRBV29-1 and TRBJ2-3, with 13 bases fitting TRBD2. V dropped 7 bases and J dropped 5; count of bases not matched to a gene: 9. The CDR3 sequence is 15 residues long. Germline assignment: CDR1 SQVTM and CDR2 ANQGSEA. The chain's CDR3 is CSAKLAGGPKDTQYF. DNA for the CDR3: TGCAGCGCCAAACTAGCGGGGGGGCCAAAAGATACGCAGTATTTT.

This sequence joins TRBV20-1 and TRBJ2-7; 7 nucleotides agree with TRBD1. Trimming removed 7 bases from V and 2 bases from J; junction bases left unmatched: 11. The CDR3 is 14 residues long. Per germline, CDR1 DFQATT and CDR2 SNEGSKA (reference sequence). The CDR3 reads CSVLPQGSAYEQYF. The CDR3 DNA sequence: TGCAGTGTCCTCCCACAGGGGTCAGCCTACGAGCAGTACTTC.

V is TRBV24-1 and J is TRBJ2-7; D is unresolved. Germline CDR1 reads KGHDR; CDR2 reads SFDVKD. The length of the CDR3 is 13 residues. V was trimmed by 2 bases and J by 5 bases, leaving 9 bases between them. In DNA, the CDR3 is TGTGCCACCAGTGATTCCTGGAGTGACGAGCAGTACTTC. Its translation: CATSDSWSDEQYF.

The CDR3 nucleotides read TGTGCCACCAGGGAAAGGAACATTCAGTACTTC. It codes for CATRERNIQYF. The chain joins TRBV24-1 to TRBJ2-4; no reliable D call. The CDR3 contains 11 residues. Germline CDR1 and CDR2: KGHDR and SFDVKD. Trimming took 7 bases from V and 7 from J, leaving 7 bases between them.

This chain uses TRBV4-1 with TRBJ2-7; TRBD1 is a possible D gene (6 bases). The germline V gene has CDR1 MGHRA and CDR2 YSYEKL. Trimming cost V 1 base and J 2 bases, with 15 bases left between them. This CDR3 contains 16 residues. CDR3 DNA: TGCGCCAGCAGCCAAGGGTTCCCGAGGGGGACCTACGAGCAGTACTTC. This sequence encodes CASSQGFPRGTYEQYF.

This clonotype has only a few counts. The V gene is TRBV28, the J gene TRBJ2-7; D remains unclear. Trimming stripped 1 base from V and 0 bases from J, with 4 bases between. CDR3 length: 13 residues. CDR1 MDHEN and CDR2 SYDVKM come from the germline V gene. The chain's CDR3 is CASSLFSSYEQYF. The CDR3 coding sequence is TGTGCCAGCAGTTTATTCAGCTCCTACGAGCAGTACTTC.